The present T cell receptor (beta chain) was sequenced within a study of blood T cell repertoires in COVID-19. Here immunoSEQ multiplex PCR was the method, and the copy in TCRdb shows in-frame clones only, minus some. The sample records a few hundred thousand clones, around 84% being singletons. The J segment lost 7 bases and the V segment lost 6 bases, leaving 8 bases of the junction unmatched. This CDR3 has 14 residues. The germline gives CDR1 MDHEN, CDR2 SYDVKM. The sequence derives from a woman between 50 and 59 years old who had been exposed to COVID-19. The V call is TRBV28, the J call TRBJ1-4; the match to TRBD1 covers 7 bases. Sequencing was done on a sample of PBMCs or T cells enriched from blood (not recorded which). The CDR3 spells CASSLQGRSEKLFF. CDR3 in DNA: TGTGCCAGCAGCTTACAGGGGCGGAGTGAAAAACTGTTTTTT.